A selection of T cell receptor beta chains follows, all from one sample in a study of cytomegalovirus exposure and HLA in healthy donors. TCRdb's table, derived via immunoSEQ multiplex PCR, lists solely in-frame clones and lacks some. The table has more than 95,000 clones, roughly 77% seen once. The sequenced material came from PBMCs. These receptors came from a man aged 18 to 30 in good health and CMV-seronegative. The CDR3 runs from the conserved cysteine through the conserved F or W. The order of the fields is D gene, J gene, clone size, V gene, CDR3 protein, CDR3 DNA. D genes are given only for firm matches. Size is omitted from some rows. Given values are once, few, many or a class for expanded clones.

>-|TRBJ1-4|-|TRBV6-5
CASSYRGEGEKLFF
TGTGCCAGCAGTTACCGTGGGGAGGGGGAAAAACTGTTTTTT
>TRBD1|TRBJ1-6|few|TRBV9
CASTKTGRNSPLHF
TGTGCCAGCACCAAGACAGGGCGGAATTCACCCCTCCACTTT
>TRBD1|TRBJ1-2|-|TRBV18
CASSPGTGRGYTF
TGTGCCAGCTCACCAGGGACAGGTCGGGGCTACACCTTC
>TRBD2|TRBJ2-1|-|TRBV9
CASSGGLAWYNEQFF
TGTGCCAGCAGCGGAGGACTAGCTTGGTACAATGAGCAGTTCTTC
>-|TRBJ2-7|-|TRBV6-5
CASRRTASYEQYF
TGTGCCAGCAGGAGGACAGCCTCCTACGAGCAGTACTTC
>-|TRBJ2-7|-|TRBV4-2
CASSQETGLAVYEQYF
TGTGCCAGCAGCCAAGAAACGGGACTTGCTGTTTACGAGCAGTACTTC
>-|TRBJ1-1|-|TRBV7-2
CASSSPWPNTEAFF
TGTGCCAGCAGCTCCCCTTGGCCGAACACTGAAGCTTTCTTT
>-|TRBJ1-4|-|TRBV7-6
CASSYTQGTNEKLFF
TGTGCCAGCAGCTACACTCAGGGAACGAATGAAAAACTGTTTTTT
>TRBD1|TRBJ2-3|-|TRBV5-6
CATGKGQVGDTQYF
TGTGCCACCGGAAAGGGACAGGTCGGGGATACGCAGTATTTT
>-|TRBJ1-2|few|TRBV6-1
CASPGQANYGYTF
TGTGCCAGCCCAGGGCAAGCTAACTATGGCTACACCTTC
>-|TRBJ1-5|-|TRBV15
CATSRQYQPQHF
TGTGCCACCAGCAGACAATATCAGCCCCAGCATTTT
>TRBD1|TRBJ1-4|-|TRBV7-9
CASSIGPGQENEKLFF
TGTGCCAGCAGCATAGGCCCGGGACAGGAGAATGAAAAACTGTTTTTT
>TRBD1|TRBJ1-1|few|TRBV4-2
CASSQEGQGNTEAFF
TGTGCCAGCAGCCAAGAGGGACAGGGGAACACTGAAGCTTTCTTT
>TRBD1|TRBJ1-4|few|TRBV5-4
CASSSGQGGEKLFF
TGTGCCAGCAGCTCCGGACAGGGGGGCGAAAAACTGTTTTTT
>TRBD1|TRBJ1-1|-|TRBV6-5
CASSYSWTGASEAFF
TGTGCCAGCAGTTACTCCTGGACAGGCGCCTCAGAAGCTTTCTTT
>TRBD1|TRBJ2-7|-|TRBV7-6
CASSTWDRNYEQYF
TGTGCCAGCAGCACTTGGGACAGGAACTACGAGCAGTACTTC
>TRBD1|TRBJ1-1|-|TRBV5-4
CASSSWTGLNTEAFF
TGTGCCAGCAGCTCTTGGACAGGGCTGAACACTGAAGCTTTCTTT
>TRBD1|TRBJ2-1|-|TRBV27
CASSPRQGFGTNEQFF
TGTGCCAGCAGTCCTAGACAGGGTTTTGGCACTAATGAGCAGTTCTTC
>-|TRBJ1-1|-|TRBV6-5
CASSYSGYSNTEAFF
TGTGCCAGCAGTTACTCTGGTTACTCAAACACTGAAGCTTTCTTT
>TRBD2|TRBJ2-3|-|TRBV7-8
CASRTSGGFGTDTQYF
TGTGCCAGCCGGACTAGCGGGGGGTTCGGCACAGATACGCAGTATTTT
>-|TRBJ2-1|-|TRBV7-6
CASSLNPGGNNEQFF
TGTGCCAGCAGCTTGAACCCGGGGGGCAACAATGAGCAGTTCTTC
>TRBD1|TRBJ2-3|-|TRBV27
CASSLGQPSTDTQYF
TGTGCCAGCAGCTTGGGACAGCCTAGCACAGATACGCAGTATTTT
>-|TRBJ2-5|-|TRBV6-6
CASSYTRTRETQYF
TGTGCCAGCAGTTACACTAGAACGAGAGAGACCCAGTACTTC
>-|TRBJ2-7|-|TRBV5-6
CASSLGITGSGDEQYF
TGTGCCAGCAGCTTGGGTATTACAGGGTCAGGGGACGAGCAGTACTTC
>-|TRBJ2-4|-|TRBV2
CASSENSLAKNIQYF
TGTGCCAGCAGTGAAAATTCACTAGCCAAAAACATTCAGTACTTC